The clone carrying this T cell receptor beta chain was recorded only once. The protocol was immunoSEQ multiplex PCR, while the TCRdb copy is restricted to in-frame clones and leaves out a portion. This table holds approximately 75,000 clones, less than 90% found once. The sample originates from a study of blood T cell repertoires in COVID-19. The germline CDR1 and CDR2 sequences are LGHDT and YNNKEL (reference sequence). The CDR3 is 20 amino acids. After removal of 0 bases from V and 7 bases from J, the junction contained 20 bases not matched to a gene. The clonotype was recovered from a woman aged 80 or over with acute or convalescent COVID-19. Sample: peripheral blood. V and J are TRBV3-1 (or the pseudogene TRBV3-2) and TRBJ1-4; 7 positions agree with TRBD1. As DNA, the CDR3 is TGTGCCAGCAGCCAAGATCGACCGGGCAGGGGGTATGTTGGGGTTGAAAAACTGTTTTTT. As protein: CASSQDRPGRGYVGVEKLFF.